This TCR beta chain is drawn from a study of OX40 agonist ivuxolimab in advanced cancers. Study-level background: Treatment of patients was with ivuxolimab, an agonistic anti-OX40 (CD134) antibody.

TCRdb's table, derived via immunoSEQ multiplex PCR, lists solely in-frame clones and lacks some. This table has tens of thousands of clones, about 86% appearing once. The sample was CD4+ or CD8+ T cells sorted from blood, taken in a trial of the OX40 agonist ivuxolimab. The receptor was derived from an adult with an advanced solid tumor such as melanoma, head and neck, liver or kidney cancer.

The CDR3 region is CASSFLAGHRGQYF. The CDR3 nucleotides are TGTGCCAGCAGCTTTCTAGCGGGGCACAGGGGTCAGTACTTC. The chain carries TRBV7-2 and TRBJ2-7; 9 bases are shared with TRBD2. Germline CDR1 is SGHTA and CDR2 is FQGNSA. V lost 3 bases and J lost 10; bases outside the gene matches: 10. The CDR3 contains 14 residues.